This TCR beta chain was found in a study of T-cell memory formation after mild COVID-19. Points from the study as a whole: Within pre-infection memory, some responding clones were found, suggesting cross-reactive memory joined. The study found contracting CD4+ clones mainly in CM and EM and contracting CD8+ clones in EMRA. The study found balanced CD4/CD8 in clones contracting day 15 to 85 and a CD4+ lean in later expanders.

The CDR3 covers 16 residues. Germline assignment: CDR1 DFQATT and CDR2 SNEGSKA (reference sequence). V gave up 4 bases and J gave up 5 bases, with 21 bases separating them. Constant-segment primers and 5'RACE yielded cDNA libraries for TCR alpha and TCR beta, each carrying sample barcodes and UMIs. Each CDR3 protein is one row after TCRdb ran MiXCR on the 5' RACE reads. Counted here are about 150,000 distinct CDR3 sequences, around 13% occurring once; the ten biggest clones make up 3.3%. There are a few counts of this clonotype. Its target is not known. The receptor was isolated from a man younger than 35 who had mild COVID-19 (a few samples of this study predate the infection). Cell type and time point are not known. The specimen sequenced was PBMCs or a T cell subset sorted from them (not recorded which). The V and J genes are TRBV20-1 and TRBJ1-5; D is possibly TRBD1 (5 bases). DNA for the CDR3: TGCAGTGCTACCAAGGGGCACCTAAGATGGGATCAGCCCCAGCATTTT. Translation: CSATKGHLRWDQPQHF.